Following are 8 T cell receptor beta chains from one sample sequenced in a study of shared clonotypes between healthy human individuals (dated by TCRdb to 2020 to 2022). Receptor libraries were prepared by the immunoSEQ multiplex PCR assay. Here the immuneACCESS table is served through TCRdb, limited to in-frame sequences with V and J called. Missing clones are a known gap in these copies; in checked studies unresolved V genes cover under half, and the rest lacks a known reason. This sample holds about 480,000 clones; around 74% were observed only once. The ten most abundant clones make up over 10% of the sample. Sequenced input: PBMCs. The receptors were sampled from a middle-aged woman in good health. Some clones in this sample may be carry-over from other donors' samples.

This clone was observed a single time. The chain carries TRBV6-5 and TRBJ2-7; D is possibly TRBD1 or TRBD2 (5 bases each). The CDR3 totals 14 residues. Germline V gives CDR1 MNHEY, CDR2 SVGAGI. Trimming shortened V by 7 bases and J by 0 bases, and 13 bases separated the two germline ends. The CDR3 sequence: CASTGDRRSYEQYF. CDR3 nucleotide sequence: TGTGCCAGCACCGGGGACCGTCGCTCCTACGAGCAGTACTTC.

This sequence joins TRBV4-3 and TRBJ1-4; the D is unclear. The CDR3 consists of 18 residues. The germline V gene has CDR1 LGHNA and CDR2 YSLEER. The V end lost 0 bases, the J end lost 0 bases, and 14 bases lay between the germline ends. The CDR3 DNA sequence: TGCGCCAGCAGCCAAGACTTACAGACTTATACAACTAATGAAAAACTGTTTTTT. This gives the protein CASSQDLQTYTTNEKLFF.

V gene TRBV5-4 combines with J gene TRBJ2-1, with TRBD2 matching 14 bases. CDR1 is SGHNT, CDR2 YYREEE, per germline (reference sequence). Trimming cost V 4 bases and J 8 bases; bases outside gene matches: 11. The CDR3 spans 17 residues. The DNA for the CDR3 is TGTGCCAGCAGCCTCGGACTAGCGGGAGGATTCGGCGATGAGCAGTTCTTC. Its protein is CASSLGLAGGFGDEQFF.

The chain couples TRBV5-3 to TRBJ2-2, with D perhaps matching TRBD1 or TRBD2 (5 bases each). TRBV5-3 is an ORF for which the function is uncertain. The V end lost 6 bases, the J end lost 2 bases, and 17 bases lay between the germline ends. The CDR3 covers 16 residues. For the CDR3, the DNA is TGTGCCAGAACGGACCGGGGCAGCCTTAACACCGGGGAGCTGTTTTTT. Protein sequence: CARTDRGSLNTGELFF.

The chain recombines TRBV9 with TRBJ2-5, with a weak D call TRBD2 (7 bases). The CDR3 runs 17 residues. The V and J ends lost 3 bases and 1 base respectively, with 19 bases between them. The germline CDR1 and CDR2 sequences are SGDLS and YYNGEE. The CDR3: CASSAEGGAGPQETQYF. CDR3 bases: TGTGCCAGCAGCGCGGAGGGGGGAGCGGGGCCCCAAGAGACCCAGTACTTC.

V gene TRBV2 combines with J gene TRBJ2-1; D gene ambiguous. There are 14 residues in the CDR3. The ends were cut back, 8 bases at V and 0 bases at J, with 11 bases in the middle. In germline, CDR1 is SNHLY, CDR2 FYNNEI. CDR3 loop: CASFPPSSYNEQFF. The CDR3 DNA reads TGTGCCAGCTTCCCCCCTAGCTCCTACAATGAGCAGTTCTTC.

The J gene is TRBJ2-2, the V gene TRBV11-1, with D unresolved. V dropped 6 bases and J dropped 3 bases, with 14 bases sitting between them. Germline V gives CDR1 SGHAT, CDR2 FQDESV (reference sequence). The CDR3 is 15 residues long. CDR3 protein: CASRRVRGDTGELFF. Here the CDR3 DNA reads TGTGCCAGCAGAAGGGTCCGTGGGGACACCGGGGAGCTGTTTTTT.

As regards this clone: The same CDR3 also results from other DNA sequences found in this sample. The V call is TRBV18, the J call TRBJ1-1, with a tentative D call TRBD1 (5 bases). The ends were cut back, 2 bases at V and 3 bases at J, with 7 bases in the middle. Germline V lookup: CDR1 KGHSH, CDR2 LQKENI. The CDR3 spans 13 residues. Here the CDR3 DNA reads TGTGCCAGCTCACCAGGCAGGGACACTGAAGCTTTCTTT. As protein: CASSPGRDTEAFF.